Sequencing of this TCR beta chain was carried out in a study of cytomegalovirus exposure and HLA in healthy donors (dated by TCRdb to 2017 to 2019). Regarding the study in general: In an earlier analysis of some 610 of the donors, around 300 Gb of sequence data and 95 million to 130 million unique TCR beta sequences from about 179 million T cells were reported. Approximately 330 gigabases of sequencing data and around 90 million unique TCR sequences made up an early release that covered over 550 HLA-typed donors. Of the 300 to 500 genotyped donors, over 80% were placed in the genetic ancestry cluster associated with self-reported Caucasian donors. The study aimed to test whether signatures of past pathogen exposure could be identified by cataloging public T cell receptors. The study used immunosequencing to profile the T cell repertoires of 600 to 850 subjects and linked those repertoires to cytomegalovirus serostatus. Along with the roughly 700-subject first cohort, a separate validation cohort of some 130 different subjects was used. To predict cytomegalovirus infection status, the study brought together high-throughput TCR immunosequencing, statistical association of individual TCRs with disease status, and machine learning. To study patterns of TCR occurrence, a later analysis re-analyzed previously published TCR beta repertoires from 600 to 750 donors and added high-resolution HLA genotyping. The later analysis used no new phenotypic data to find candidate immune exposures, relying instead on TCR beta sequences and their occurrence across donors. An earlier analysis of 587 of the donors used high-throughput TCR beta sequencing to judge whether each TCR beta V gene segment behaved as functional or pseudogenic. Alongside the repertoire data, information on donor age, sex, ethnicity and CMV serostatus was compiled. A later genetic analysis used genome-wide SNP genotypes for about three fifths of the 666 donors, treating that subset as a discovery cohort. All discovery cohort repertoires had been generated on a single sequencing platform. Class I and class II HLA loci were covered by the typing at four-digit resolution. The number of typed donors differed by locus: about 620-630 for A, B, C, DRB1 and DQB1; 500 to 550 for DQA1; around 580 for DPA1; and 450 to 480 for DPB1. Because of strong linkage in the cohort, roughly five DR-DQ haplotypes were treated as single units for association and clustering. Across under 500 genotyped donors of the cohort, an average of about 220,000 unique TCR beta nucleotide sequences per donor were sequenced, and roughly 20% of those sequences were non-productive. The paper's findings and limits, for the study overall: An earlier analysis of 587 of the donors showed that most TCR beta V segments appeared in productive rearrangements either about 87% or about 30% of the time, which broadly matched IMGT annotations. The 87-base-pair reads could not distinguish some IMGT-functional V segments, including TRBV6-2 and TRBV6-3, so those segments were excluded. The classifier was reported to diagnose cytomegalovirus status with high specificity and sensitivity in both the original and validation cohorts. Most TCR sequences were seen in very few donors, while some public TCRs were found in many individuals. A group of highly shared sequence variants was considered likely to be a technical artifact of the sequencing pipeline. A few of the identified cytomegalovirus-associated TCR beta chains were confirmed in vitro to be specific for cytomegalovirus antigens. Specific HLA alleles were associated with around 18,000 TCR beta sequences at a false discovery rate of 0.05 in a later analysis. According to a later analysis, parvovirus B19, influenza, CMV and Epstein-Barr virus appeared linked to several top co-occurrence clusters. Strong co-occurrence of HLA alleles, especially DR and DQ, made assigning TCR associations to individual alleles difficult. Correlated functional status among segregating V segments might be attributable to linkage disequilibrium, but an unknown experimental factor could not be ruled out. Sequencing depth was assumed to be roughly uniform across donors in the presence/absence analyses, though that assumption may not hold. In a later genetic analysis, a missense DCLRE1C variant was associated with V-gene and J-gene trimming of TCR beta chains, and the association was replicated in an independent cohort. In the study, approximately 160 TCR beta chains were listed as associated with cytomegalovirus. The only immune exposure information available for the cohort was CMV serostatus. A further reported finding was that TCR beta sequences accurately predicted the HLA-A and HLA-B alleles for most subjects in the first cohort. HLA typing was unavailable for some donors at each locus, so association tests used only the typed subset. In a later analysis, HLA-associated TCR beta chains were found to be more clonally expanded and to have lower generation probabilities than equally common non-associated chains. Compared with the approximately 670-donor mean, donors in an Asian-associated ancestry cluster had fewer N-insertions in productive TCRs, according to a later genetic analysis. According to the authors, the approach could potentially be generalized to other disease states and immunological phenotypes. Because counts were too low, 15 to 20 rarely observed V segments, including chromosome 9 orphons, were left out of the earlier analysis of about 620 of the donors. According to a later analysis, most CMV-associated TCR beta chains appeared to be HLA-restricted, and the HLA associations seemed to be driven largely by CMV exposure. Only TCR beta chains were sequenced in this cohort, and the absence of alpha or paired-chain data limited detectable features. In a later analysis, TCR association rates were found to vary across HLA loci, with the most associated TCRs seen for DRB1 alleles and the fewest for HLA-C alleles.

The cohort comprised more than 550 healthy bone marrow donors. At the time of sampling, every cohort member was nominally healthy, though immune exposures that went unrecorded were likely present. The donor was CMV seropositive and belonged to the group of a few hundred seropositive cohort members. Each donor provided a peripheral blood sample, and peripheral blood mononuclear cells were used for TCR beta sequencing. Genomic DNA extraction from the blood cell samples was performed with the Qiagen DNeasy Blood Extraction Kit. Library creation used the immunoSEQ multiplex PCR assay. For the multiplex PCR, a mixture combining 60 forward primers for TCR Vbeta segments and 13 reverse primers for TCR Jbeta segments was used. The CDR3 region of rearranged TCR beta genes was amplified from genomic DNA with a multiplex PCR assay. On the Illumina HiSeq System, the amplified TCR beta libraries were sequenced as 87-base-pair reads. On the authors' methods: Across the 670 or so repertoires, a later analysis counted approximately 83 million unique TCR beta chains, approximately 12 million of which were shared by at least two donors. A nearest-neighbor algorithm error-corrected the raw reads and collapsed the reads into unique sequences, merging closely related sequences to remove PCR and sequencing errors. Alignment of CDR3 sequences to IMGT reference sequences was used to assign V, D and J gene segments. For a sequence to be retained, a match of at least six nucleotides was required to both a V gene segment and a J gene segment. Rearrangements were called productive when the CDR3 lacked stop codons and stayed in frame with V and J; all others were non-productive. Following IMGT convention, CDR3 was defined as the stretch from the second conserved V-encoded cysteine up to the conserved J-encoded phenylalanine. In an earlier analysis of roughly 610 of the donors, sequences lacking an unambiguous match to a single V gene segment were excluded. In an earlier analysis of approximately 610 of the donors, V segments were called functional above 56.7% productive rearrangements and were called segregating when the between-donor standard deviation exceeded 5%. A statistical classification framework was developed to diagnose cytomegalovirus status using the catalog of TCR beta chain sequences. V and J gene assignment, in a later analysis, came from comparing TCR nucleotide sequences with IMGT/GENE-DB human TR gene sequences. In a later analysis, CDR3 sequences and most-parsimonious VDJ recombination scenarios were assigned using the TCRdist pipeline. In a later analysis, every TCR beta chain was defined by the combination of its CDR3 amino acid sequence and its V-gene family, and reads without a unique V-gene family were dropped. In a later analysis, approximately 590 highly shared, low-generation-probability nucleotide sequences were removed to address suspected cross-contamination and a sequencing artifact. A later analysis calculated a clonal expansion index for each public chain from normalized within-repertoire ranks of inferred template counts. Generation probabilities in a later analysis came from a VDJ recombination model fitted to out-of-frame rearrangements, and those results were checked against IGoR. In a later analysis, hypergeometric tests were used to score TCR-TCR, TCR-HLA and TCR-CMV co-occurrence, with a repertoire-size bias correction applied to TCR pairs. A later analysis estimated false discovery rates by permuting HLA or CMV assignments 20 times. In a later analysis, co-occurring TCRs were grouped using DBSCAN, and TCRdist sequence similarity was added for clustering within HLA-allele-positive subsets. Repertoires with fewer than 30,000 or more than 120,000 public chains, plus five repertoires with anomalous nucleotide sharing, were excluded from co-occurrence clustering. Here the immuneACCESS table is served through TCRdb, limited to in-frame sequences with V and J called. Missing clones are a known gap in these copies; in checked studies unresolved V genes cover under half, and the rest lacks a known reason. V and J calls and clone size come straight from that table; D and trimming were deduced from the DNA. Recorded for this sample are roughly 150,000 clones; roughly 84% of them occurred a single time. The leading ten clones occupy 2.5% of the sample.

The germline V gene gives CDR1 as SGHTA and CDR2 as FQGTGA. After removal of 2 bases from V and 2 bases from J, the junction retains 12 bases not matched to a gene. Reading from cysteine to phenylalanine, the CDR3 counts 19 amino acids. Only the CDR3 DNA is retained, 57 bases long and in frame from the first base. Concerning this clone itself: The antigen this receptor binds is unknown. Qualities for individual bases were not recorded, and no much larger clone is one base off.

The V and J segments used are TRBV7-3 and TRBJ1-4, and 9 junctional nucleotides match TRBD1. Sequencing was carried out using PBMCs. The receptor's source is a man in his thirties or forties in good health and CMV-seropositive. The CDR3 region: CASSLFRGTGLPTNEKLFF. Here is the DNA: TGTGCCAGCAGCTTATTTCGAGGGACAGGGTTGCCTACTAATGAAAAACTGTTTTTT.